The rows below give T cell receptor beta chains drawn from one sample of a study of blood T cell repertoires in COVID-19. The assay was immunoSEQ multiplex PCR, and TCRdb's table has in-frame clones only and misses some. The sample records about 130,000 clones, under 85% being singletons. The sample taken for sequencing was PBMCs or T cells enriched from blood (not recorded which). The receptors derive from a man aged 30 to 39 who had recovered from COVID-19. Both conserved end residues are part of each CDR3. Each record gives: clone size, V gene, J gene, D gene, CDR3 DNA, CDR3 protein. A D gene is named only where the DNA matches it firmly. A clone size is listed for some rows: how often the clone was seen (once, few, many), or a class if it is expanded.

>.|TRBV4-1|TRBJ1-1|TRBD1
TGCGCCAGCAGCCAAGGGACAGGGGTATTAAGCACTGAAGCTTTCTTT
CASSQGTGVLSTEAFF
>.|TRBV10-1|TRBJ1-2|TRBD1
TGCGCCAGCAGTGCAAGGGACAGTGACTATGGCTACACCTTC
CASSARDSDYGYTF
>few|TRBV7-2|TRBJ2-5|TRBD2
TGTGCCAGCAGCGTGCTGCTAGCGGGGGCTGGGGGAGGAGAGACCCAGTACTTC
CASSVLLAGAGGGETQYF
>.|TRBV20-1|TRBJ2-5|TRBD2
TGCAGTGCTAGTGTAAGCGGGGGGCGACAAGAGACCCAGTACTTC
CSASVSGGRQETQYF
>.|TRBV4-1|TRBJ1-3|.
TGCGCCAGCAGCCAAGTCTTAGGGGACTCAGGTACTGGAAACACCATATATTTT
CASSQVLGDSGTGNTIYF
>.|TRBV25-1|TRBJ1-2|.
TGTGCCAGCAGTGAAACAGGGTTCGGAATCCATAGCTACACCTTC
CASSETGFGIHSYTF
>.|TRBV4-2|TRBJ2-7|TRBD2
TGTGCCAGCAGCCAAAATGACGGTAAATATATCGGGAGGCCACGCTCCTACGAGCAGTACTTC
CASSQNDGKYIGRPRSYEQYF
>.|TRBV3-1/TRBV3-2|TRBJ1-4|.
TGTGCCAGCAGCCGACAGTTGTCTAATGAAAAACTGTTTTTT
CASSRQLSNEKLFF
>once|TRBV9|TRBJ2-1|TRBD2
TGTGCCAGCAGCGTCGGCGCGGGGGGATCTCGCAATGAGCAGTTCTTC
CASSVGAGGSRNEQFF
>.|TRBV5-1|TRBJ2-3|.
TGCGCCAGCAGCTTGACAGGGTCAGGCACAGATACGCAGTATTTT
CASSLTGSGTDTQYF
>.|TRBV5-1|TRBJ2-5|.
TGCGCCAGCAGCTTGGAAGGAGGGTGGTCGCAAGAGACCCAGTACTTC
CASSLEGGWSQETQYF
>.|TRBV19|TRBJ2-7|.
TGTGCCAGTACCGGGGGCTACGAGCAGTACTTC
CASTGGYEQYF
>once|TRBV5-5|TRBJ1-2|TRBD1
TGTGCCAGCAGCCGGGGACAGGGCTATGGCTACACCTTC
CASSRGQGYGYTF
>.|TRBV29-1|TRBJ1-2|.
TGCAGCGTTGAACTCCAGGGTACCTATGGCTACACCTTC
CSVELQGTYGYTF
>.|TRBV6-5|TRBJ2-2|.
TGTGCCAGCAGTTACGTACAGGGCCCGAACACCGGGGAGCTGTTTTTT
CASSYVQGPNTGELFF
>.|TRBV20-1|TRBJ2-5|.
TGCAGTGCTAGTTCGGACCAAGAGACCCAGTACTTC
CSASSDQETQYF
>.|TRBV7-9|TRBJ2-1|.
TGTGCCAGCAGACGACCGTTTGGGGAGGTGCAGTTCTTC
CASRRPFGEVQFF
>.|TRBV4-1|TRBJ2-3|TRBD1
TGCGCCAGCAGCCAAGACCCCACAGGGGCAGATACGCAGTATTTT
CASSQDPTGADTQYF
>.|TRBV5-1|TRBJ1-2|TRBD1
TGCGCCAGCAGCTTGGAGACAGGGCGCGGCTACACCTTC
CASSLETGRGYTF
>once|TRBV4-1|TRBJ1-2|.
TGCGCCAGCAGCCAAGTGTTGCAGGGTAGCGGCTACACCTTC
CASSQVLQGSGYTF
>.|TRBV18|TRBJ2-1|.
TGTGCCAGCTCACTTTATAATGAGCAGTTCTTC
CASSLYNEQFF
>.|TRBV5-4|TRBJ2-2|.
TGTGCCAGCAGTCCCGGGACACCGAACACCGGGGAGCTGTTTTTT
CASSPGTPNTGELFF
>.|TRBV6-5|TRBJ2-7|.
TGTGCCAGCAGCGACACCCCCTACGAGCAGTACTTC
CASSDTPYEQYF
>few|TRBV6-1|TRBJ1-5|.
TGTGCCAGCAGTGACAGGGCCCCTAAGGGGGATCAGCCCCAGCATTTT
CASSDRAPKGDQPQHF
>.|TRBV19|TRBJ1-1|TRBD1
TGTGCCAGTACTAGCTTCGGGACAGGGGGTAGACTAGACACTGAAGCTTTCTTT
CASTSFGTGGRLDTEAFF
>.|TRBV7-8|TRBJ2-1|.
TGTGCCAGCAGCTTATCTAGCGCAACCTACAATGAGCAGTTCTTC
CASSLSSATYNEQFF
>.|TRBV29-1|TRBJ1-1|.
TGCAGCGTTGGGGCGACTGAAGCTTTCTTT
CSVGATEAFF
>.|TRBV27|TRBJ1-1|TRBD1
TGTGCCAGTTCAGGGGGATACGGGCGGGGCCTGGTCACTGAAGCTTTCTTT
CASSGGYGRGLVTEAFF
>.|TRBV4-1|TRBJ1-5|.
TGCGCCAGCAGCCTTGCAATCGTAGCCAATCAGCCCCAGCATTTT
CASSLAIVANQPQHF
>.|TRBV3-1/TRBV3-2|TRBJ2-5|.
TGTGCCAGCAGCCATGTAGAGGGCCAGGGGCAAGAGACCCAGTACTTC
CASSHVEGQGQETQYF
>.|TRBV6-2/TRBV6-3|TRBJ2-3|.
TGTGCCAGCAGTTACCGTACAGTAAACACAGATACGCAGTATTTT
CASSYRTVNTDTQYF
>.|TRBV14|TRBJ2-1|TRBD2
TGTGCCAGCAGCCAACTAGCGGGAGGGGGGGATGAGCAGTTCTTC
CASSQLAGGGDEQFF
>.|TRBV10-3|TRBJ2-3|TRBD1
TGTGCCAGCCTCCGGGACAGGGCAGCAGATACGCAGTATTTT
CASLRDRAADTQYF
>few|TRBV19|TRBJ1-1|.
TGTGCCAGTAGTAGAGGCACAAACACTGAAGCTTTCTTT
CASSRGTNTEAFF
>.|TRBV2|TRBJ2-3|TRBD1
TGTGCCAGCGACCCCGCCTCCAGGGGGCTAGCAACAGATACGCAGTATTTT
CASDPASRGLATDTQYF
>.|TRBV5-1|TRBJ1-1|.
TGCGCCAGCAGCTTGGGAAAGAGCACTGAAGCTTTCTTT
CASSLGKSTEAFF
>.|TRBV9|TRBJ1-1|.
TGTGCCAGCAGCTCACAGAGTTTAAACACTGAAGCTTTCTTT
CASSSQSLNTEAFF
>.|TRBV11-1|TRBJ2-5|.
TGTGCCAGCAGCTTAGACGGACTTGATGGGGAGACCCAGTACTTC
CASSLDGLDGETQYF
>.|TRBV9|TRBJ2-2|TRBD2
TGTGCCAGCAGCGCGGTAGCGGGAACCGGGGAGCTGTTTTTT
CASSAVAGTGELFF
>.|TRBV18|TRBJ2-7|.
TGTGCCAGCTCACCACCCAGCAGGGTAGGTTACGAGCAGTACTTC
CASSPPSRVGYEQYF
>.|TRBV18|TRBJ1-2|TRBD1
TGTGCCAGCTCACCACTCGGGACAGGCTATGGCTACACCTTC
CASSPLGTGYGYTF
>.|TRBV24-1|TRBJ2-4|TRBD1
TGTGCCACCAGTGATCTCCGGGACAGGGGTTACTTC
CATSDLRDRGYF
>.|TRBV7-9|TRBJ1-2|TRBD1
TGTGCCAGCAGCTTCGGAGGACAGGGGGTGGGCTACACCTTC
CASSFGGQGVGYTF
>.|TRBV18|TRBJ1-2|TRBD1
TGTGCCAGCTCACCACCGACAGGGACGATCTATGGCTACACCTTC
CASSPPTGTIYGYTF
>.|TRBV12-3/TRBV12-4|TRBJ1-5|.
TGTGCCAGCAGGCTACGGGATCAGCCCCAGCATTTT
CASRLRDQPQHF
>.|TRBV19|TRBJ2-7|TRBD1
TGTGCCAGTAGTATGGAGGGGACAGGGGTCTACGAGCAGTACTTC
CASSMEGTGVYEQYF
>.|TRBV15|TRBJ1-2|.
TGTGCCACCAGCAGTCAGAGGGCTAATGGCTACACCTTC
CATSSQRANGYTF
>once|TRBV28|TRBJ1-5|.
TGTGCCAGCAGTGCCCACTCCGGGAATCAGCCCCAGCATTTT
CASSAHSGNQPQHF
>once|TRBV10-1|TRBJ1-5|.
TGCGCCAGCAGTGCACAGAGCAATCAGCCCCAGCATTTT
CASSAQSNQPQHF
>once|TRBV9|TRBJ1-3|TRBD1
TGTGCCAGCAGCGCACAGGGGTTAGGAAACACCATATATTTT
CASSAQGLGNTIYF